Below are 7 T cell receptor beta chains sequenced from a single sample in a study of shared clonotypes between healthy human individuals. Profiling relied on immunoSEQ multiplex PCR, and the TCRdb table lists in-frame clones only, not all of them. In the table there are 2 million to 2.5 million clones, approximately 95% of which are singletons. The sequencing input was naive CD4+ T cells from PBMCs. Subset denoted: CD45RA+ positively selected. Every receptor here comes from a man aged 18 to 30 in good health. Some clones in this sample may be carry-over from other donors' samples.

Details on this clone: The conserved phenylalanine or tryptophan is not found at the CDR3 terminus, so this likely reflects a read error. No DNA is shown, since the ends of the CDR3 on it are uncertain; the CDR3 is the one TCRdb lists. This chain joins TRBV23-1 and TRBJ1-1. TRBV23-1 is treated as an ORF (open reading frame) with a function not yet certain. The CDR3 has 8 residues if both end residues are counted. The chain's CDR3 is CASSPFPL.

The chain is built from TRBV7-9 and TRBJ1-2, with D possibly matching TRBD1 (5 bases). V shed 5 bases and J shed 7 bases, with 17 bases lying between them. Germline V gene sequence: CDR1 SEHNR, CDR2 FQNEAQ (reference sequence). The CDR3 loop spans 14 amino acids. CDR3 loop: CASSPSAGVSGYTF. For the CDR3, the DNA is TGTGCCAGCAGCCCCTCCGCGGGGGTTTCTGGCTACACCTTC.

The chain is built from TRBV28 and TRBJ2-7; D could derive from TRBD1 or TRBD2 (5 bases each). This CDR3 has 13 amino acids. CDR1 MDHEN and CDR2 SYDVKM come from the germline V gene. V shed 7 bases and J shed 2 bases, with 12 bases lying between them. The CDR3 loop reads CASTPGTTYEQYF. For the CDR3, the DNA is TGTGCCAGCACTCCAGGGACCACCTACGAGCAGTACTTC.

The gene calls are TRBV10-1 and TRBJ2-1; D might be TRBD1 (5 bases). The length of the CDR3 is 13 residues. Deletions cut 0 bases from V and 7 bases from J, with 7 bases between. Germline CDR1 reads WNHNN; CDR2 reads SYGVQD (reference sequence). The DNA of the CDR3 is TGCGCCAGCAGTGAGTCGCGGACAAATGAGCAGTTCTTC. It is translated as CASSESRTNEQFF.

This clone was picked up one time. This chain uses TRBV4-1 with TRBJ1-1; 9 bases match TRBD1. V was pared by 1 base and J by 5 bases, with 23 bases of the junction left unmatched. The germline V gene has CDR1 MGHRA and CDR2 YSYEKL. The CDR3 length is 21 residues. The CDR3: CASSQVKVGTGIQGGRTEAFF. In DNA, the CDR3 is TGCGCCAGCAGCCAAGTGAAGGTCGGGACAGGGATCCAGGGGGGTCGGACTGAAGCTTTCTTT.

A remark on this clone: The sample contains more than one DNA sequence encoding this CDR3. V is TRBV29-1 and J is TRBJ2-3; 10 nucleotides match TRBD1. Germline V gene data show CDR1 as SQVTM and CDR2 as ANQGSEA. The length of the CDR3 is 13 residues. V was pared by 5 bases and J by 4 bases, with 3 bases of the junction left unmatched. The CDR3 sequence: CSVTGTGADTQYF. In DNA form, the CDR3 reads TGCAGCGTTACCGGGACAGGGGCAGATACGCAGTATTTT.

A single count supports this clone. The chain joins TRBV2 to TRBJ2-1, with 13 bases fitting TRBD2. CDR3 length: 15 residues. J was trimmed by 4 bases and V by 6 bases; bases with no gene match: 3. Germline V gives CDR1 SNHLY, CDR2 FYNNEI. CDR3 loop: CASRSGLAGYNEQFF. Written as DNA, the CDR3 is TGTGCCAGCAGGTCGGGACTAGCGGGATACAATGAGCAGTTCTTC.